The entry that follows covers one T cell receptor (beta chain) sequence. Its antigen remains unknown. The sample comes from a study of beta chain features in type 1 diabetes. Study observations and caveats: When VDJ junctions were examined, type 1 diabetes patients showed fewer insertions and more deletions.

Since all of the isolated RNA was reverse transcribed, expressed TCRB transcripts were what got sequenced. Sequencing used immunoSEQ multiplex PCR; TCRdb keeps in-frame clones, though not all of them. The profile covers about 410,000 clones, with about 15% appearing a single time and roughly 0.038% taken by the ten largest. Germline V gene sequence: CDR1 PRHDT, CDR2 FYEKMQ (reference sequence). The CDR3 covers 16 residues. The ends lost 4 bases at V and 3 bases at J; junction bases unmatched: 10. The rearrangement joins TRBV13 to TRBJ2-3, with TRBD1 identical over 7 bases. The specimen was naive CD4+ T cells from blood. This sequence was found in a man aged 30 to 39 in good health. Written as DNA, the CDR3 is TGTGCCAGCAGCTCCACCCCAGGGGGATGGACAGATACGCAGTATTTT. It translates to CASSSTPGGWTDTQYF.